This entry is about one T cell receptor beta chain. The antigen is not known. Extraction of RNA preceded its reverse transcription into cDNA, which served as the sequencing template. The protocol was immunoSEQ multiplex PCR, while the TCRdb copy is restricted to in-frame clones and leaves out a portion. The table lists about 200,000 clones, about three fifths of them singletons, with around 4% in the top ten. The data are from a study of CD8+ T cells in alopecia areata. Treatment here: oral pan-JAK inhibitor, 5-10 mg twice daily. The sorting of PBMCs gave CD4+ and CD8+ T cells. The germline gives CDR1 SGHNT, CDR2 YYREEE (reference sequence). The CDR3 extends over 15 amino acids. V gave up 0 bases and J gave up 6 bases, with 12 bases separating them. Study-level results: In scalp and blood during tofacitinib, many expanded lesional clones persisted.

Sequenced here: CD4+ T cells sorted from blood, sampled at week 4, from a patient treated with tofacitinib. The genes are TRBV5-4 and TRBJ1-4; the D gene is possibly TRBD1 (5 bases). The TCR was taken from a human donor with alopecia areata. Written as DNA, the CDR3 is TGTGCCAGCAGCTTGGAGGGGCGTCTGGATGAAAAACTGTTTTTT. Its translation is CASSLEGRLDEKLFF. Combining the CDR3 with reference TRBV5-4 and TRBJ1-4 gives the whole variable domain ETGVTQSPTHLIKTRGQQVTLRCSSQSGHNTVSWYQQALGQGPQFIFQYYREEENGRGNFPPRFSGLQFPNYSSELNVNALELDDSALYLCASSLEGRLDEKLFFGSGTQLSVL.